These T cell receptor beta chains were read from a single sample in a study of T cell responses to AZD1222 COVID-19 vaccine. Generated by immunoSEQ multiplex PCR, the TCRdb table keeps only in-frame clones and is missing some. This sample has 120,000 to 150,000 clones, with 70% to 90% found just once. Here the sequenced sample was peripheral blood, taken 28 days after the second dose of the MenACWY control vaccine. The receptor source for this set is an adult who received the MenACWY meningococcal vaccine as a control. CDR3s include the opening cysteine and the closing phenylalanine or tryptophan.

V: TRBV29-1; CDR3: CSEWSATNYGYTF
V: TRBV12-3/TRBV12-4; CDR3: CASSGWGGNTIYF
V: TRBV5-4; CDR3: CASSLGISSGNTIYF
V: TRBV19; CDR3: CASSIGHTNTEAFF
V: TRBV5-8; CDR3: CASSLPGTYEQYF
V: TRBV5-1; CDR3: CASSPEGQGYGYTF
V: TRBV7-2; CDR3: CASSLGGQGDLGNIQYF
V: TRBV7-2; CDR3: CASSLVAGRNEKLFF
V: TRBV7-2; CDR3: CASSLGSGGVEKLFF
V: TRBV7-6; CDR3: CASSLGETGQQPQHF
V: TRBV11-2; CDR3: CASTLAVANTGELFF
V: TRBV19; CDR3: CASSIGSGLKANSPLHF
V: TRBV11-3; CDR3: CASSSVLAADREDGTEAFF
V: TRBV18; CDR3: CASSLLSTVNYGYTF
V: TRBV11-2; CDR3: CASSLGIAGATGELFF
V: TRBV28; CDR3: CASRPQGRHGYTF
V: TRBV7-9; CDR3: CASILNPGFDTEAFF
V: TRBV18; CDR3: CASSPGPSSYEQYF
V: TRBV19; CDR3: CASSGRSQDTQYF
V: TRBV5-4; CDR3: CASSPTGNPNEKLFF
V: TRBV2; CDR3: CASRLADTQYF
V: TRBV5-4; CDR3: CASSFRTLRTDTQYF